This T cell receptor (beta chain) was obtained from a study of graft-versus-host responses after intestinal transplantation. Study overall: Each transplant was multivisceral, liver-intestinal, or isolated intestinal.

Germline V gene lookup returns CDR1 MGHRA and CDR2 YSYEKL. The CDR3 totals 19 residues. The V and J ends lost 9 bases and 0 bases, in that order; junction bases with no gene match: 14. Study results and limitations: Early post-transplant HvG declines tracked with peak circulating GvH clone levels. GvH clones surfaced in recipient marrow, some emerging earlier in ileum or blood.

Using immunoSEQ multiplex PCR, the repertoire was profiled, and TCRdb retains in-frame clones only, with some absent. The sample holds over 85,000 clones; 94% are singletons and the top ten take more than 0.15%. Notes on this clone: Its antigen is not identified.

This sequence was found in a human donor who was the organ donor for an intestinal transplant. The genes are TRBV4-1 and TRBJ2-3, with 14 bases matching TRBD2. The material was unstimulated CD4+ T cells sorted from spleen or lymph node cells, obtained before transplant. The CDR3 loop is CASRPGLAGVHLSTDTQYF. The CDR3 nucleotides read TGCGCCAGTAGACCGGGACTAGCGGGGGTCCACCTTAGCACAGATACGCAGTATTTT.